The rows below give T cell receptor beta chains drawn from one sample of a study of shared clonotypes between healthy human individuals. Assay used: immunoSEQ multiplex PCR; TCRdb lists only in-frame clones, some missing. The sample yields about 2 million clones, less than 95% seen once. Source material: naive CD8+ T cells sorted from blood. These receptors originate from a man between 18 and 29 years old in good health. Both conserved end residues are part of each CDR3. The order of the fields is J gene, D gene, clone size, V gene, CDR3 DNA, CDR3 protein. The D gene is left open where the match is weak. Some rows have no size entry. The others give once, few or many, or a class for an expanded clone.

j_call: TRBJ2-7
d_call: TRBD1
clone_size: -
v_call: TRBV10-3
cdr3_nt: TGTGCCATCACACAGGGGCCGTCCTACGAGCAGTACTTC
cdr3_aa: CAITQGPSYEQYF

j_call: TRBJ1-5
d_call: TRBD1
clone_size: -
v_call: TRBV5-4
cdr3_nt: TGTGCCAGCAGACTGGACAGGGTCCACCAGCCCCAGCATTTT
cdr3_aa: CASRLDRVHQPQHF

j_call: TRBJ2-1
d_call: -
clone_size: -
v_call: TRBV9
cdr3_nt: TGTGCCAGCAGCCCGGGGGACGACAATGAGCAGTTCTTC
cdr3_aa: CASSPGDDNEQFF

j_call: TRBJ1-1
d_call: TRBD1
clone_size: -
v_call: TRBV13
cdr3_nt: TGTGCCAGCAGCCTCCGGGACAGGAACACTGAAGCTTTCTTT
cdr3_aa: CASSLRDRNTEAFF

j_call: TRBJ1-1
d_call: -
clone_size: -
v_call: TRBV9
cdr3_nt: TGTGCCAGCAGCGTTAGGATTAACACTGAAGCTTTCTTT
cdr3_aa: CASSVRINTEAFF

j_call: TRBJ1-2
d_call: TRBD1
clone_size: once
v_call: TRBV27
cdr3_nt: TGTGCCAGCAGTATAACCTCCGGGACAGGGAATGGCTACACCTTC
cdr3_aa: CASSITSGTGNGYTF

j_call: TRBJ2-7
d_call: -
clone_size: -
v_call: TRBV27
cdr3_nt: TGTGTCAGCAGTTTAGGGGCAGCCCTCGGGCACGAGCAGTACTTC
cdr3_aa: CVSSLGAALGHEQYF

j_call: TRBJ2-3
d_call: -
clone_size: -
v_call: TRBV13
cdr3_nt: TGTGCCAGCAGCTTTTACGTTGATACGCAGTATTTT
cdr3_aa: CASSFYVDTQYF

j_call: TRBJ2-1
d_call: TRBD2
clone_size: -
v_call: TRBV2
cdr3_nt: TGTGCCAGCAGTACCCTCACTAGCGGGGAGGAACCCAATGAGCAGTTCTTC
cdr3_aa: CASSTLTSGEEPNEQFF

j_call: TRBJ1-3
d_call: -
clone_size: -
v_call: TRBV7-2
cdr3_nt: TGTGCCAGCAGCTTAGACGGAAACACCATATATTTT
cdr3_aa: CASSLDGNTIYF

j_call: TRBJ2-3
d_call: -
clone_size: -
v_call: TRBV10-2
cdr3_nt: TGCGCCAGCAGTGAGCGACTAGGGGGGACAGATACGCAGTATTTT
cdr3_aa: CASSERLGGTDTQYF

j_call: TRBJ2-5
d_call: -
clone_size: -
v_call: TRBV9
cdr3_nt: TGTGCCAGCAGCGTAATAGACAACCAAGAGACCCAGTACTTC
cdr3_aa: CASSVIDNQETQYF

j_call: TRBJ2-3
d_call: -
clone_size: -
v_call: TRBV9
cdr3_nt: TGTGCCAGCAGAGGAGGGGCAGATACGCAGTATTTT
cdr3_aa: CASRGGADTQYF

j_call: TRBJ2-1
d_call: -
clone_size: -
v_call: TRBV5-1
cdr3_nt: TGCGCCAGCAGCCCCCAGGGGTCTTTCTCCTACAATGAGCAGTTCTTC
cdr3_aa: CASSPQGSFSYNEQFF

j_call: TRBJ1-4
d_call: -
clone_size: -
v_call: TRBV14
cdr3_nt: TGTGCCAGCAGCCAAGATCTCCGGGCAGCTAATGAAAAACTGTTTTTT
cdr3_aa: CASSQDLRAANEKLFF

j_call: TRBJ2-7
d_call: TRBD1
clone_size: -
v_call: TRBV6-5
cdr3_nt: TGTGCCAGCAGTTACTCTGGGGACAGCTCCTACGAGCAGTACTTC
cdr3_aa: CASSYSGDSSYEQYF

j_call: TRBJ2-7
d_call: TRBD2
clone_size: -
v_call: TRBV13
cdr3_nt: TGTGCCAGCAGCTTCTCCCCGGGACTAGCGGAAACCTACGAGCAGTACTTC
cdr3_aa: CASSFSPGLAETYEQYF

j_call: TRBJ1-5
d_call: -
clone_size: -
v_call: TRBV4-1
cdr3_nt: TGCGCCAGCAGCCAAGGAGGAGGTAGCAATCAGCCCCAGCATTTT
cdr3_aa: CASSQGGGSNQPQHF

j_call: TRBJ2-2
d_call: -
clone_size: once
v_call: TRBV25-1
cdr3_nt: TGTGCCAGCAGTGCCGAGTCGAACACCGGGGAGCTGTTTTTT
cdr3_aa: CASSAESNTGELFF

j_call: TRBJ1-3
d_call: -
clone_size: -
v_call: TRBV6-5
cdr3_nt: TGTGCCAGCAGCCCCAGGGTATCCGGAAACACCATATATTTT
cdr3_aa: CASSPRVSGNTIYF

j_call: TRBJ2-3
d_call: -
clone_size: -
v_call: TRBV9
cdr3_nt: TGTGCCAGCAGCGTAGATACTAGATTTACGCAGTATTTT
cdr3_aa: CASSVDTRFTQYF

j_call: TRBJ2-7
d_call: TRBD1
clone_size: -
v_call: TRBV5-6
cdr3_nt: TGTGCCAGCAGGACGGGACAGTTGTACGAGCAGTACTTC
cdr3_aa: CASRTGQLYEQYF

j_call: TRBJ2-7
d_call: -
clone_size: -
v_call: TRBV11-2
cdr3_nt: TGTGCCAGCAGCTTTGGTTCGAGAACGGGCTACGAGCAGTACTTC
cdr3_aa: CASSFGSRTGYEQYF

j_call: TRBJ2-7
d_call: -
clone_size: once
v_call: TRBV6-5
cdr3_nt: TGTGCCAGCAGTTACGGGCCAACCTACGAGCAGTACTTC
cdr3_aa: CASSYGPTYEQYF

j_call: TRBJ2-7
d_call: TRBD1
clone_size: -
v_call: TRBV5-1
cdr3_nt: TGCGCCAGCAGCTTGGAAGGGGGCTACGACGAGCAGTACTTC
cdr3_aa: CASSLEGGYDEQYF

j_call: TRBJ2-7
d_call: TRBD2
clone_size: -
v_call: TRBV6-5
cdr3_nt: TGTGCCAGCACTGAAGTAGCGGGAGTCTACGAGCAGTACTTC
cdr3_aa: CASTEVAGVYEQYF

j_call: TRBJ1-2
d_call: TRBD1
clone_size: -
v_call: TRBV27
cdr3_nt: TGTGCCAGCAGTTTGGGGCGGGGGACAGGGGAAAACTATGGCTACACCTTC
cdr3_aa: CASSLGRGTGENYGYTF

j_call: TRBJ2-1
d_call: TRBD2
clone_size: -
v_call: TRBV29-1
cdr3_nt: TGCAGCGTTGGGTCCGGGACTAGTGTCTATGAGCAGTTCTTC
cdr3_aa: CSVGSGTSVYEQFF

j_call: TRBJ1-4
d_call: -
clone_size: once
v_call: TRBV6-6
cdr3_nt: TGTGCCAGCATCGCCGATGAGGGCGCAACTAATGAAAAACTGTTTTTT
cdr3_aa: CASIADEGATNEKLFF

j_call: TRBJ2-7
d_call: TRBD1
clone_size: -
v_call: TRBV6-5
cdr3_nt: TGTGCCAGCAAAGAACAGGGGGCCAAGAACGAGCAGTACTTC
cdr3_aa: CASKEQGAKNEQYF

j_call: TRBJ2-1
d_call: -
clone_size: -
v_call: TRBV27
cdr3_nt: TGTGCCAGCAGTTCCTCCGGGACTTACAATGAGCAGTTCTTC
cdr3_aa: CASSSSGTYNEQFF

j_call: TRBJ2-5
d_call: -
clone_size: -
v_call: TRBV19
cdr3_nt: TGTGCCAGTAATACGGGACAATCCCAAGAGACCCAGTACTTC
cdr3_aa: CASNTGQSQETQYF

j_call: TRBJ2-2
d_call: TRBD2
clone_size: -
v_call: TRBV7-2
cdr3_nt: TGTGCCAGCAGCCCGGGACTAGCGGGGGGCCGTGGCGGGGAGCTGTTTTTT
cdr3_aa: CASSPGLAGGRGGELFF

j_call: TRBJ2-3
d_call: -
clone_size: -
v_call: TRBV6-5
cdr3_nt: TGTGCCAGCAGTTATACGGGGGGCAGGGCAGATACGCAGTATTTT
cdr3_aa: CASSYTGGRADTQYF

j_call: TRBJ2-7
d_call: -
clone_size: -
v_call: TRBV6-6
cdr3_nt: TGTGCCAGCAGCCTTATTAGGGACTCCTACGAGCAGTACTTC
cdr3_aa: CASSLIRDSYEQYF

j_call: TRBJ2-5
d_call: TRBD2
clone_size: -
v_call: TRBV4-1
cdr3_nt: TGCGCCAGCAGCCCTCTAGCGGGGGGGCCGGGAGAGACCCAGTACTTC
cdr3_aa: CASSPLAGGPGETQYF

j_call: TRBJ2-5
d_call: TRBD1
clone_size: -
v_call: TRBV5-1
cdr3_nt: TGCGCCAGCAGCCTGGACAGGGGTTTGCAGGAGACCCAGTACTTC
cdr3_aa: CASSLDRGLQETQYF

j_call: TRBJ2-2
d_call: -
clone_size: once
v_call: TRBV28
cdr3_nt: TGTGCCAGCAGTGGAGTAGACAGGAACACCGGGGAGCTGTTTTTT
cdr3_aa: CASSGVDRNTGELFF

j_call: TRBJ1-2
d_call: -
clone_size: -
v_call: TRBV27
cdr3_nt: TGTGCCAGCAGCCCTTCGGACGGAGAGTTGCACTATGGCTACACCTTC
cdr3_aa: CASSPSDGELHYGYTF

j_call: TRBJ1-1
d_call: -
clone_size: -
v_call: TRBV2
cdr3_nt: TGTGCCAGCAGGGATTACATGAACACTGAAGCTTTCTTT
cdr3_aa: CASRDYMNTEAFF

j_call: TRBJ2-7
d_call: TRBD1
clone_size: -
v_call: TRBV18
cdr3_nt: TGTGCCAGCTCAGGGACAGGGGAGACTTACGAGCAGTACTTC
cdr3_aa: CASSGTGETYEQYF